These 24 T cell receptor beta chains came from one sample sequenced in a study of T cell changes during pregnancy in multiple sclerosis. TCRdb's table, derived via immunoSEQ multiplex PCR, lists solely in-frame clones and lacks some. The sample yields about 40,000 clones, over 75% seen once. Sample: CD4+ T cells from peripheral blood mononuclear cells, taken in the third trimester of pregnancy. The receptors derive from a female donor with multiple sclerosis, enrolled in a pregnancy study.

The chain uses TRBV6-1 and TRBJ2-1, with TRBD2 as a possible D gene (5 bases). Per the germline V gene, CDR1 is MNHNS and CDR2 is SASEGT. The ends were cut back, 6 bases at V and 9 bases at J, with 18 bases in the middle. This CDR3 has 14 amino acids. The CDR3 is CASSDYKQRGEQFF. CDR3 nucleotide sequence: TGTGCCAGCAGCGACTACAAACAAAGAGGTGAGCAGTTCTTC.

The chain has TRBV10-1 and TRBJ2-7; D is perhaps TRBD2 (5 bases). Trimming stripped 3 bases from V and 0 bases from J, with 15 bases between. Germline loops: CDR1 WNHNN, CDR2 SYGVQD (reference sequence). The CDR3 is made up of 16 amino acids. CDR3 sequence (DNA): TGCGCCAGCAGTGATCGTGCCCGGGGAAGCTCCTACGAGCAGTACTTC. Protein: CASSDRARGSSYEQYF.

The chain employs TRBV6-1 and TRBJ1-5; 9 nucleotides line up with TRBD1. The trim removed 1 base at V and 6 bases at J, leaving 4 bases unmatched. CDR1 MNHNS and CDR2 SASEGT come from the germline V gene. This CDR3 comprises 15 residues. The CDR3 protein is CASSEDRGPGQPQHF. The CDR3 DNA reads as TGTGCCAGCAGTGAAGACAGGGGGCCGGGTCAGCCCCAGCATTTT.

The chain joins TRBV19 to TRBJ2-3; maybe TRBD1 (6 bases). Trimming took 6 bases from V and 4 from J, leaving 20 bases between them. The CDR3 is 16 amino acids. Per germline, CDR1 LNHDA and CDR2 SQIVND (reference sequence). The CDR3 loop reads CASRVTGSRGADTQYF. The DNA for the CDR3 is TGTGCCAGTAGAGTAACAGGGAGCAGAGGCGCAGATACGCAGTATTTT.

The chain recombines TRBV25-1 with TRBJ2-7; weak D call: TRBD2 (7 bases). The CDR3 totals 17 residues. Germline V CDR1 and CDR2: MGHDK, SYGVNS. The V end lost 5 bases, the J end lost 1 base, and 21 bases lay between the germline ends. The CDR3 DNA reads as TGTGCCAGCAGTACTGTTGTTGGGGGCGGGAGTTCCTACGAGCAGTACTTC. Encoded protein: CASSTVVGGGSSYEQYF.

V usage is TRBV10-2 and J usage is TRBJ1-2; 7 positions match TRBD1. J lost 3 bases, V lost 3 bases, and 10 bases had no gene match. Per germline, CDR1 WSHSY and CDR2 SAAADI. The CDR3 contains 16 residues. CDR3 in DNA: TGCGCCAGCAGTGACGGAGGACAGGAGGGAGACTATGGCTACACCTTC. Protein product: CASSDGGQEGDYGYTF.

The chain is built from TRBV27 and TRBJ1-5, with 9 bases lining up with TRBD1. The V gene end was trimmed by 5 bases and the J gene end by 2 bases; junction bases not matched to a gene: 7. There are 16 residues in the CDR3. The germline CDR1 and CDR2 sequences are MNHEY and SMNVEV (reference sequence). This CDR3 reads CASSLNRGLGNQPQHF. DNA of the CDR3: TGTGCCAGCAGTCTTAACAGGGGGCTGGGCAATCAGCCCCAGCATTTT.

The V call is TRBV6-5, the J call TRBJ2-2, with a weak D call TRBD1 (6 bases). The V and J ends lost 0 bases and 7 bases respectively, with 15 bases between them. This CDR3 comprises 16 residues. Germline CDR1 and CDR2: MNHEY and SVGAGI. The CDR3 loop reads CASSYSYQGQNGELFF. DNA of the CDR3: TGTGCCAGCAGTTACTCGTACCAGGGGCAGAACGGGGAGCTGTTTTTT.

The rearrangement joins TRBV6-6 to TRBJ2-5, with D tentatively TRBD1 (5 bases). Germline CDR1 is MNHNY and CDR2 is SVGAGI (reference sequence). V was trimmed by 6 bases and J by 5 bases, leaving 7 bases between them. This CDR3 is built from 11 residues. This CDR3 is CASRGLETQYF. DNA for the CDR3: TGTGCCAGCAGGGGGCTCGAGACCCAGTACTTC.

This chain uses TRBV7-9 with TRBJ1-1, with 12 bases that match TRBD1. V was clipped by 6 bases and J by 11 bases; unmatched bases: 10. The CDR3 totals 14 residues. The germline V gene has CDR1 SEHNR and CDR2 FQNEAQ (reference sequence). CDR3 protein: CASSRVKGQGAAFF. CDR3 DNA sequence: TGTGCCAGCAGTAGGGTGAAGGGACAGGGGGCGGCTTTCTTT.

The chain combines TRBV4-1 with TRBJ2-3, with TRBD2 matching over 8 bases. CDR3 size: 16 residues. Germline lookup yields CDR1 MGHRA and CDR2 YSYEKL. V lost 4 bases, J lost 4 bases, and 10 bases stayed unmatched. The CDR3 DNA is TGCGCCAGCAGCCTCCTAGCGGGTTCTATGCCAGATACGCAGTATTTT. Residues: CASSLLAGSMPDTQYF.

The rearrangement links TRBV2 to TRBJ2-1; TRBD2 might be the D (6 bases). Per germline, CDR1 SNHLY and CDR2 FYNNEI. The CDR3 contains 15 residues. Deletions cut 6 bases from V and 6 bases from J, with 18 bases between. The CDR3 sequence: CASRVAVASPNEQFF. Here the CDR3 DNA reads TGTGCCAGCAGAGTAGCGGTAGCCAGTCCCAATGAGCAGTTCTTC.

V gene TRBV2 combines with J gene TRBJ2-3; no clear D gene. In germline, CDR1 is SNHLY, CDR2 FYNNEI. The CDR3 runs to 12 residues. V was shortened by 5 bases and J by 4 bases, with 7 bases between the two germline ends. In DNA form, the CDR3 reads TGTGCCAGCAGTTTTGAGCCAGATACGCAGTATTTT. Translated: CASSFEPDTQYF. Complete variable domain (other parts from reference TRBV2 and TRBJ2-3): EPEVTQTPSHQVTQMGQEVILRCVPISNHLYFYWYRQILGQKVEFLVSFYNNEISEKSEIFDDQFSVERPDGSNFTLKIRSTKLEDSAMYFCASSFEPDTQYFGPGTRLTVL.

The gene calls are TRBV5-1 and TRBJ2-2; D is unresolved. The CDR3 covers 17 residues. The germline V gene has CDR1 SGHRS and CDR2 YFSETQ. V lost 3 bases to trimming and J lost 4 bases, with 19 bases between them. CDR3: CASSSSPMTVFTGELFF. CDR3 nucleotide sequence: TGCGCCAGCAGCTCTTCTCCTATGACTGTATTCACCGGGGAGCTGTTTTTT.

The rearrangement joins TRBV5-1 to TRBJ2-3; D is undetermined. The germline V gene encodes CDR1 SGHRS and CDR2 YFSETQ. The V end lost 0 bases, the J end lost 6 bases, and 11 bases lay between the germline ends. The CDR3 runs 14 residues. DNA for the CDR3: TGCGCCAGCAGCTTGGTGTCCCCAGCGGATACGCAGTATTTT. It yields the protein CASSLVSPADTQYF.

This rearrangement joins TRBV7-2 to TRBJ1-5; possible D gene TRBD1, 5 bases. This CDR3 has 16 amino acids. The germline CDR1 and CDR2 sequences are SGHTA and FQGNSA. V lost 0 bases and J 0 bases, leaving 9 bases between the germline ends. The CDR3: CASSLAGRASNQPQHF. The CDR3 region has the DNA TGTGCCAGCAGCTTAGCGGGCAGGGCTAGCAATCAGCCCCAGCATTTT.

V gene TRBV30 combines with J gene TRBJ2-7; 9 nucleotides line up with TRBD1. Germline loops: CDR1 GTSNPN, CDR2 SVGIG (reference sequence). V gave up 0 bases and J gave up 8 bases; unmatched junction bases: 5. The CDR3 length is 13 residues. CDR3 in amino acids: CAWSVGDRGKQYF. As DNA, the CDR3 is TGTGCCTGGAGTGTTGGAGACAGGGGGAAGCAGTACTTC.

The chain links TRBV5-1 to TRBJ2-7; the match to TRBD2 covers 13 bases. CDR1 is SGHRS and CDR2 is YFSETQ in the germline V gene. After removal of 2 bases from V and 1 base from J, the junction contained 9 bases not matched to a gene. This CDR3 contains 18 residues. The CDR3 loop reads CASSFLAGLAGESYEQYF. In DNA, the CDR3 is TGCGCCAGCAGCTTTCTCGCAGGACTAGCGGGAGAGTCCTACGAGCAGTACTTC.

The genes are TRBV5-4 and TRBJ2-3, with D possibly being TRBD1 (6 bases). Germline V CDR1 and CDR2: SGHNT, YYREEE (reference sequence). Trimming left V 3 bases short and J 2 bases short, with 16 bases between. The CDR3 runs 16 residues. The DNA for the CDR3 is TGTGCCAGCAGCTCCGTATTAAGACAGGTCACAGATACGCAGTATTTT. This encodes CASSSVLRQVTDTQYF.

The chain couples TRBV28 to TRBJ2-3, with 10 bases matching TRBD1. This CDR3 is built from 16 residues. V lost 5 bases, J lost 5 bases, and 10 bases stayed unmatched. In germline, CDR1 is MDHEN, CDR2 SYDVKM. In DNA, the CDR3 is TGTGCCAGCAGTGGGACAGGGGCCCCCTCGGGAGATACGCAGTATTTT. Translating it yields CASSGTGAPSGDTQYF.

The genes are TRBV11-2 and TRBJ2-1; 8 nucleotides match TRBD2. There are 16 residues in the CDR3. CDR1 and CDR2 from the germline V gene are SGHAT and FQNNGV. Unmatched junction bases numbered 9, after V lost 1 base and J lost 7 bases. DNA of the CDR3: TGTGCCAGCAGCTTAGTGACCGGGAGGGCCGGTAATGAGCAGTTCTTC. This encodes CASSLVTGRAGNEQFF. The full variable domain, its missing parts supplied by reference TRBV11-2 and TRBJ2-1, is EAGVAQSPRYKIIEKRQSVAFWCNPISGHATLYWYQQILGQGPKLLIQFQNNGVVDDSQLPKDRFSAERLKGVDSTLKIQPAKLEDSAVYLCASSLVTGRAGNEQFFGPGTRLTVL.

This rearrangement joins TRBV7-7 to TRBJ2-1; TRBD2 matches 10 bases. Germline CDR1 reads SSHAT; CDR2 reads FNYEAQ (reference sequence). Losses at the gene ends were 5 bases for V and 0 bases for J; bases not matched to a gene: 7. The CDR3 loop spans 17 amino acids. CDR3 DNA: TGTGCCAGCAGCCCCGGACTAGCGGCTTTCTCCTACAATGAGCAGTTCTTC. It yields the protein CASSPGLAAFSYNEQFF.

This clone was seen a single time. This chain joins TRBV7-2 and TRBJ2-7, with D tentatively TRBD2 (6 bases). V dropped 4 bases and J dropped 9 bases, with 16 bases sitting between them. Per the germline V gene, CDR1 is SGHTA and CDR2 is FQGNSA. The CDR3 extends over 13 amino acids. As DNA, the CDR3 is TGTGCCAGCAGCTCAACTAGCCGGGTAGCGCAGTACTTC. Amino acids: CASSSTSRVAQYF.

The V and J genes are TRBV29-1 and TRBJ2-1; 7 bases line up with TRBD1. Germline V lookup: CDR1 SQVTM, CDR2 ANQGSEA. Trimming took 3 bases from V and 6 from J; bases not matched to a gene: 8. The CDR3 consists of 14 residues. The CDR3 coding sequence is TGCAGCGTTGATCTGGGACAGCTATCCAATGAGCAGTTCTTC. It yields the protein CSVDLGQLSNEQFF.